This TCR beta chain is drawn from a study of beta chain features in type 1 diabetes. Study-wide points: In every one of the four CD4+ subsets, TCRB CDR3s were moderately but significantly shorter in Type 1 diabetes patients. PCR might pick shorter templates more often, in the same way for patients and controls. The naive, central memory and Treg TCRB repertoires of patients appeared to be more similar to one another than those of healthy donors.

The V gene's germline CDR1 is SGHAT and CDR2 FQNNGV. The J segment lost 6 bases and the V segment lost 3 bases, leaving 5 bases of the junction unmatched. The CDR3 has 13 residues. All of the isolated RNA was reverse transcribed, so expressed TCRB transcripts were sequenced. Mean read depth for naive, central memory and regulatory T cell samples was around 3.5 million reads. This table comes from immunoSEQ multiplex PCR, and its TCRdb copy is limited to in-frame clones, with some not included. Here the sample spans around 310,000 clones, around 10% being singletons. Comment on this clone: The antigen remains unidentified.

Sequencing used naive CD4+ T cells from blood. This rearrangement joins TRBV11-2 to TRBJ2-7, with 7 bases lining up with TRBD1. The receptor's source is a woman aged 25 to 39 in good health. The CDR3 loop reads CASSLGRQGEQYF. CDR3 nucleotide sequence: TGTGCCAGCAGCTTGGGGAGACAGGGCGAGCAGTACTTC.